The rows below give T cell receptor beta chains drawn from one sample of a study of cytomegalovirus exposure and HLA in healthy donors. Clones were sequenced by immunoSEQ multiplex PCR, and TCRdb holds only the in-frame ones, with some missing. The data contain about 160,000 clones, roughly nine tenths of them seen just once; the ten biggest clones take up roughly 6%. The sequencing input was PBMCs. Receptors were obtained from a woman aged 25 to 39 in good health and CMV-seronegative. CDR3s include the opening cysteine and the closing phenylalanine or tryptophan. D genes are given only for firm matches. The size entry is marked missing in some rows and otherwise reads once, few, many or a size class.

abundance	v_gene	j_gene	d_gene	CDR3nt	CDR3aa
.	TRBV4-1	TRBJ2-1	TRBD2	TGCGCCAGCAGCCCCTACAGCGGACTAGCAGTCGAGCAGTTCTTC	CASSPYSGLAVEQFF
once	TRBV27	TRBJ2-3	.	TGTGCCATCCACCCCGGCGGCGGGGACACCACAGATACGCAGTATTTT	CAIHPGGGDTTDTQYF
.	TRBV9	TRBJ2-2	.	TGTGCCAGCAGCGTAGGTGCGGGAATCACCGGGGAGCTGTTTTTT	CASSVGAGITGELFF
.	TRBV5-4	TRBJ1-3	TRBD1	TGTGCCAGCAGCGCCGGGACAGGGATGATTGGAAACACCATATATTTT	CASSAGTGMIGNTIYF
.	TRBV7-2	TRBJ1-6	TRBD1	TGTGCCAGCAGCCCCATGGGACAGGGACTTTCACCCCTCCACTTT	CASSPMGQGLSPLHF
.	TRBV6-5	TRBJ1-5	.	TGTGCCACCACTGAGGGTCCGCCGGGGCCCCAGCATTTT	CATTEGPPGPQHF
.	TRBV4-3	TRBJ1-2	TRBD1	TGCGCCAGCAGCCATACAGGGGGCTATGGCTACACCTTC	CASSHTGGYGYTF
once	TRBV5-8	TRBJ2-5	.	TGTGCCAGCAGCTTCAGATATGCGGTCGAGAAAGAGACCCAGTACTTC	CASSFRYAVEKETQYF
.	TRBV6-1	TRBJ1-2	.	TGTGCCAGCAGAAACCGAGTTGGGACTTATGGCTACACCTTC	CASRNRVGTYGYTF
.	TRBV2	TRBJ2-2	.	TGTGCCAGCAGGGGGGGTGGCGGGGAGCTGTTTTTT	CASRGGGGELFF
.	TRBV7-2	TRBJ2-5	TRBD1	TGTGCCAGCAGCTTACAGGGGGCGGGGACCCAGTACTTC	CASSLQGAGTQYF
.	TRBV6-6	TRBJ1-1	.	TGTGCCAGCAGTTACTCGGGGGGTCGTGGGAACACTGAAGCTTTCTTT	CASSYSGGRGNTEAFF
.	TRBV4-2	TRBJ2-7	.	TGTGCCAGCAGCCAAGCCAACACTTTCTACGAGCAGTACTTC	CASSQANTFYEQYF
.	TRBV6-5	TRBJ2-7	.	TGTGCCAGCAGTTACTCGAGTCAGCCCTACGAGCAGTACTTC	CASSYSSQPYEQYF
.	TRBV5-6	TRBJ1-5	.	TGTGCCAGCAGCCACCTTTTGGACGGAAATCAGCCCCAGCATTTT	CASSHLLDGNQPQHF
once	TRBV28	TRBJ1-3	.	TGTGCCAGCAGCCGGACAGCAGGAAACACCATATATTTT	CASSRTAGNTIYF
.	TRBV27	TRBJ1-1	TRBD1	TGTGCCAGCAGTGACAGGGGTAACACTGAAGCTTTCTTT	CASSDRGNTEAFF
.	TRBV19	TRBJ2-7	.	TGTGCCAGTAGCCCGACGTACGGGGGGCGCACCTACGAGCAGTACTTC	CASSPTYGGRTYEQYF
once	TRBV7-8	TRBJ1-4	.	TGTGCCAGCAGCGGATCGGGACGGGTCGGTGTCGAAAAACTGTTTTTT	CASSGSGRVGVEKLFF
once	TRBV7-9	TRBJ1-5	.	TGTGCCAGCAGCGGTGGGTCAAGGAAGCCCCAGCATTTT	CASSGGSRKPQHF
few	TRBV2	TRBJ1-6	TRBD1	TGTGCCGGGGAAGAAACCGGGACAGGGGGTTCACCCCTCCACTTT	CAGEETGTGGSPLHF